This T cell receptor (beta chain) emerged from a study of cytomegalovirus exposure and HLA in healthy donors. On the study more broadly: Most donors, around 81% of approximately 400 genotyped, fell in the Caucasian-associated ancestry cluster. Study results and limitations: Exclusion applied to some V segments, including TRBV6-2 and TRBV6-3, as they were indistinguishable. Information on immune exposure was restricted to one variable (CMV serostatus). In a later analysis, TCR beta V- and J-gene trimming was associated with a missense DCLRE1C variant.

With respect to this clone: Its antigen remains unidentified.

A multiplex PCR was run with 60 Vbeta primers and 13 Jbeta primers. Assay used: immunoSEQ multiplex PCR; TCRdb lists only in-frame clones, some missing. The table has 90,000 to 100,000 clones, 76% seen once. The junction had 8 bases not matched to a gene; V was cut back by 0 bases and J by 1 base. The CDR3 runs 17 residues. Germline-derived CDR1 and CDR2 are MGHRA and YSYEKL. Source material: PBMCs. This receptor was identified in a woman between 55 and 75 years old in good health and CMV-seropositive. The chain has TRBV4-1 and TRBJ2-7, with 8 nucleotides matching TRBD2. The chain's CDR3 is CASSQESGGHLSYEQYF. The CDR3 DNA sequence: TGCGCCAGCAGCCAAGAAAGCGGGGGACACCTATCCTACGAGCAGTACTTC.